What follows describes a single T cell receptor beta chain. The CDR3 consists of 13 residues. Germline loops: CDR1 SGHVS, CDR2 FQNEAQ. The germline V and J ends were trimmed by 0 bases and 8 bases, with 10 bases remaining between them. The source of the sample is a study of blood T cell repertoires in COVID-19. Across the whole study: COVID-19 samples collected from the United States, Italy and Spain covered acute and convalescent phases. Sample material is recorded as cDNA or gDNA derived from T cells, B-cell-depleted T cells, or PBMCs.

In the original processing: Estimated nucleated cell counts came from reference gene primer amplification. This table comes from immunoSEQ multiplex PCR, and its TCRdb copy is limited to in-frame clones, with some not included. V, J and clone size reflect that table, while D and trimming were determined from the DNA. Among approximately 79,000 clones listed, about 89% were seen once. Sequencing input: peripheral blood. The genes are TRBV7-8 and TRBJ1-2; tentatively, D is TRBD1 (6 bases). This sequence was found in a man in his 60s with acute or convalescent COVID-19. CDR3 DNA: TGTGCCAGCAGCTTAGCATCAGGGGACGGCTACACCTTC. Protein: CASSLASGDGYTF.